Listed here is a single T cell receptor beta chain. The antigen is undetermined. Germline V gene lookup returns CDR1 LNHDA and CDR2 SQIVND (reference sequence). The junction had 2 bases not matched to a gene; V was cut back by 7 bases and J by 3 bases. The CDR3 length is 13 residues. This entry comes from a study of graft-versus-host responses after intestinal transplantation. Background on the study: All of the recipients had induction that used anti-thymocyte globulin, then tacrolimus and steroids for roughly three years. Study-wide points: Among recipient marrow samples, GvH clones were found; some appeared first in ileum or blood.

The method was immunoSEQ multiplex PCR; TCRdb's version includes in-frame clones alone and lacks a portion of them. The sample gives some 13,000 clones, more than 70% of which show up once; approximately 53% is in the top ten. This chain connects TRBV19 to TRBJ2-2; 7 positions match TRBD1. Sequencing was performed on PBMCs, taken 120 to 130 days after transplant. The clonotype originates from a human patient who received an intestinal transplant, so some T cells may come from the graft donor. CDR3 sequence reads: CASNTGDTGELFF. CDR3 DNA sequence: TGTGCCAGTAACACAGGGGACACCGGGGAGCTGTTTTTT.